This is a list of T cell receptor beta chains from one sample in a study of CD8 T cells in ankylosing spondylitis. TCRdb processed the 5' RACE reads anew with MiXCR; each CDR3 protein has one entry. Here the sample spans roughly 250,000 distinct CDR3 sequences, 8% to 11% being singletons. The sequencing sample was made of blood, either unsorted or a sorted T cell fraction (not recorded which). The receptors were sampled from a male donor with ankylosing spondylitis or in good health (not recorded which). The CDR3 runs from the conserved cysteine through the conserved F or W.

j_gene | v_gene | CDR3aa
TRBJ2-7 | TRBV27 | CASSNSFTNSYEQYF
TRBJ2-1 | TRBV4-2 | CASSQVGTSGSEQFF
TRBJ2-7 | TRBV2 | CASSPGRGLYEQYF
TRBJ1-1 | TRBV7-9 | CASTSNAAFF
TRBJ2-1 | TRBV7-7 | CASSRAAGGTHEQFF
TRBJ2-5 | TRBV4-1 | CASSQEPGEGETQYF
TRBJ1-6 | TRBV20-1 | CSAKGGSSYNSPLHF
TRBJ1-5 | TRBV6-1 | CASSETGKGNQPQHF
TRBJ2-2 | TRBV9 | CASSVEDPGELFF
TRBJ1-1 | TRBV20-1 | CSARPGGGQAFF
TRBJ2-2 | TRBV6-5 | CASSYFGGDTGELFF
TRBJ2-1 | TRBV7-9 | CASRGGGAHNEQFF
TRBJ1-1 | TRBV29-1 | CSVEDLRRGPYEAFF
TRBJ2-4 | TRBV20-1 | CSARDLDRTKNIQYF
TRBJ2-3 | TRBV5-4 | CASSLAPSGGSDTQYF
TRBJ1-4 | TRBV3-1 | CASSLGYTRNEKLFF
TRBJ2-2 | TRBV4-1 | CASSQDTGGTSTGELFF